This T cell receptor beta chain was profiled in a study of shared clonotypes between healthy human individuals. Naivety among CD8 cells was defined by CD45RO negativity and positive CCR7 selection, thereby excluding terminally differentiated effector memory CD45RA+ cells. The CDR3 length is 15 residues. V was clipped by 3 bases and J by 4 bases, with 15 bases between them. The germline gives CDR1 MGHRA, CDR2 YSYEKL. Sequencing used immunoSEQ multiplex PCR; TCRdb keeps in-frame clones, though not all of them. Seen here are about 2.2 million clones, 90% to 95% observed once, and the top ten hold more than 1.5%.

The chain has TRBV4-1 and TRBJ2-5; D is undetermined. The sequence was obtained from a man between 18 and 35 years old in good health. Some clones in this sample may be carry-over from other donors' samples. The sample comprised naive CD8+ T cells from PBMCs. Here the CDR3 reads CASSHPPGSAETQYF. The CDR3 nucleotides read TGCGCCAGCAGCCATCCACCCGGCTCGGCAGAGACCCAGTACTTC.